The 13 T cell receptor beta chains below come from one sample, sequenced in a study of blood T cell repertoires in COVID-19. The repertoire was sequenced with immunoSEQ multiplex PCR; TCRdb's copy has only in-frame clones and lacks some. Of 250,000 or so clones listed, roughly 80% are singletons. Input material: peripheral blood. Every receptor here comes from an elderly man with acute or convalescent COVID-19.

This chain joins TRBV18 and TRBJ2-4; possibly TRBD2 for D (6 bases). CDR3 length: 15 residues. Trimming cost V 5 bases and J 3 bases, with 14 bases left between them. CDR1 is KGHSH and CDR2 is LQKENI in the germline V gene. DNA for the CDR3: TGTGCCAGCTCAGAGGTAGAGGGACTCAAAAACATTCAGTACTTC. This translates into CASSEVEGLKNIQYF.

The chain carries TRBV5-1 and TRBJ1-4; 8 nucleotides match TRBD1. Per germline, CDR1 SGHRS and CDR2 YFSETQ. The trim removed 3 bases at V and 12 bases at J, leaving 4 bases unmatched. CDR3 length: 12 residues. As DNA, the CDR3 is TGCGCCAGCAGCTCAGACAGGGGTCAACTGTTTTTT. Translating it yields CASSSDRGQLFF.

The chain's CDR3 is CASSLPDRVGTEAFF. The CDR3 nucleotides are TGTGCCAGCAGTTTACCCGACAGGGTAGGCACTGAAGCTTTCTTT. The chain has TRBV28 and TRBJ1-1, with 7 positions matching TRBD1. The V segment lost 2 bases and the J segment 4 bases; nucleotides outside the gene matches: 7. This CDR3 spans 15 amino acids. Germline V lookup: CDR1 MDHEN, CDR2 SYDVKM.

This chain joins TRBV3-1 (or the pseudogene TRBV3-2) and TRBJ1-3, with D unresolved. Germline V gives CDR1 LGHDT, CDR2 YNNKEL (reference sequence). The ends were cut back, 4 bases at V and 0 bases at J, with 13 bases in the middle. The CDR3 covers 16 residues. DNA for the CDR3: TGTGCCAGCAGCCCGAATTTCGGGGACTCTGGAAACACCATATATTTT. Translating it yields CASSPNFGDSGNTIYF.

A few counts support this clone. In the same sample, other DNA sequences code for this CDR3. J is TRBJ1-2 and V is TRBV28; D gene unclear. V lost 5 bases and J lost 5, with 12 bases in between. This CDR3 region has 13 residues. Germline CDR1 reads MDHEN; CDR2 reads SYDVKM. CDR3 sequence (DNA): TGTGCCAGCAGTCCGGACGGAGGATATGGCTACACCTTC. It yields the protein CASSPDGGYGYTF.

This chain joins TRBV3-1 (or the pseudogene TRBV3-2) and TRBJ2-1; 10 nucleotides match TRBD1. V shed 0 bases and J 7 bases; nucleotides not matched to a gene: 6. This CDR3 has 16 amino acids. CDR1 is LGHDT, CDR2 YNNKEL, per germline (reference sequence). The CDR3 DNA sequence: TGTGCCAGCAGCCAAGATAGGACAGGGGGTATGAATGAGCAGTTCTTC. Amino acid sequence: CASSQDRTGGMNEQFF.

The rearrangement joins TRBV2 to TRBJ1-2; 8 bases are shared with TRBD1. The CDR3 runs 13 residues. Germline CDR1 reads SNHLY; CDR2 reads FYNNEI. The ends lost 4 bases at V and 8 bases at J; junction bases unmatched: 6. The CDR3 loop is CASSVRTGKGYTF. CDR3 bases: TGTGCCAGCAGTGTCCGGACAGGGAAAGGCTACACCTTC.

The V gene is TRBV5-8, the J gene TRBJ1-4; no reliable D call. The CDR3 runs to 16 residues. The V end lost 6 bases, the J end lost 7 bases, and 22 bases lay between the germline ends. Germline CDR1 reads SGHTS; CDR2 reads YDEGEE. CDR3 in DNA: TGTGCCAGCACCCTTGGCCTCACCCCTCCTGGTGAAAAACTGTTTTTT. Translation: CASTLGLTPPGEKLFF.

The chain is built from TRBV6-2 or TRBV6-3 and TRBJ1-5, with a tentative D call TRBD1 (6 bases). The length of the CDR3 is 18 residues. The V gene lost 1 base and the J gene lost 0 bases, with 16 bases spanning the gap. The germline V gene has CDR1 MNHEY and CDR2 SVGEGT. In DNA, the CDR3 is TGTGCCAGCAGTTACTTTCCAAGACAGGATAATAGCAATCAGCCCCAGCATTTT. Its protein product is CASSYFPRQDNSNQPQHF.

This chain uses TRBV6-5 with TRBJ2-3; 7 bases match TRBD1. The CDR3 is 13 residues long. Germline loops: CDR1 MNHEY, CDR2 SVGAGI. V was clipped by 7 bases and J by 4 bases; unmatched bases: 5. The CDR3 nucleotides read TGTGCCAGCAAACAGGGGTTAGCAGATACGCAGTATTTT. The encoded protein is CASKQGLADTQYF.

This clone occurred a few times. The rearrangement joins TRBV2 to TRBJ1-5; 9 bases fit TRBD1. This CDR3 comprises 15 residues. J lost 7 bases, V lost 5 bases, and 9 bases had no gene match. Germline CDR1 and CDR2: SNHLY and FYNNEI. For the CDR3, the DNA is TGTGCCAGCAGTCAGGGGGGACAGGGCGGGCAGCCCCAGCATTTT. It encodes CASSQGGQGGQPQHF.

This chain uses TRBV2 with TRBJ2-7; 9 positions match TRBD2. Trimming removed 5 bases from V and 5 bases from J; junction bases left unmatched: 7. Germline CDR1 reads SNHLY; CDR2 reads FYNNEI. The CDR3 covers 14 residues. CDR3 nucleotide sequence: TGTGCCAGCAGTAGGACTAGCGAAGTTAACGAGCAGTACTTC. Its protein is CASSRTSEVNEQYF.

The rearrangement uses TRBV9 and TRBJ2-5; tentative D call: TRBD2 (5 bases). The CDR3 sequence is 14 residues long. CDR1 SGDLS and CDR2 YYNGEE come from the germline V gene. Trimming removed 0 bases from V and 5 bases from J, with 11 bases in between. CDR3 amino acids: CASSVGGAEETQYF. The DNA for the CDR3 is TGTGCCAGCAGCGTAGGGGGAGCTGAGGAGACCCAGTACTTC.